This T cell receptor (beta chain) came from a study of cytomegalovirus exposure and HLA in healthy donors. General study points: Later analysis revealed greater clonal expansion in HLA-associated TCR beta chains than in equally common others.

A multiplex PCR was run with 60 Vbeta primers and 13 Jbeta primers. Using immunoSEQ multiplex PCR, the repertoire was profiled, and TCRdb retains in-frame clones only, with some absent. Of 150,000 to 200,000 clones in the sample, approximately 78% were seen once. This clone was observed a single time. The antigen is undetermined. Losses at the gene ends were 2 bases for V and 5 bases for J; bases not matched to a gene: 8. CDR1 SGDLS and CDR2 YYNGEE come from the germline V gene. The CDR3 is 16 residues long. The clonotype was recovered from a woman aged 18-35 years in good health and CMV-seronegative. The sequenced sample consisted of PBMCs. The V and J genes are TRBV9 and TRBJ2-2; 8 bases fit TRBD2. DNA for the CDR3: TGTGCCAGCAGCGTTGGAGCGGGAGTGGGGACCGGGGAGCTGTTTTTT. Translating it yields CASSVGAGVGTGELFF.